The present T cell receptor beta chain was sequenced within a study of beta chain features in type 1 diabetes. Across the whole study: Regarding age, gender and cell yields, patients proved similar to healthy donors. All samples yielded 107,917,701 examined sorted cells.

As to this clone: Other DNA sequences within the sample encode an identical CDR3.

Markers CD45RO/CCR7/CD25/CD127/CD95/CD27 served to sort CD4+ naive, central memory, regulatory and stem cell-like memory cells. Isolated RNA was reverse transcribed in full, so expressed TCRB transcripts were sequenced. Produced via immunoSEQ multiplex PCR; TCRdb's table is partial and in-frame only. This table holds about half a million clones, approximately 10% found once. The CDR3 sequence is 13 residues long. Trimming cost V 0 bases and J 5 bases, with 8 bases left between them. CDR1 and CDR2 from the germline V gene are SGDLS and YYNGEE. Sequencing was done on a sample of naive CD4+ T cells from blood. The V and J genes are TRBV9 and TRBJ2-5; D is unresolved. The receptor was isolated from a woman under 30 in good health. CDR3 DNA: TGTGCCAGCAGCGTAGATACCGGGGAGACCCAGTACTTC. Residues: CASSVDTGETQYF.